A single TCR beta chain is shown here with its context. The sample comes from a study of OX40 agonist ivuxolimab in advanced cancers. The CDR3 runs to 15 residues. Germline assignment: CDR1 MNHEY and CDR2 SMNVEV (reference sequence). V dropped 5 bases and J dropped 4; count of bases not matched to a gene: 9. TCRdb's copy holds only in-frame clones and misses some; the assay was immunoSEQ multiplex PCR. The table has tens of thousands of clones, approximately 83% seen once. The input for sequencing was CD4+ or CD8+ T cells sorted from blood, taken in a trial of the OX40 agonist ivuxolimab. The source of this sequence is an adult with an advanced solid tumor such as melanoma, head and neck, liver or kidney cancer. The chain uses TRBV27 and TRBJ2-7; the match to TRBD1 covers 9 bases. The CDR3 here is CASSLDGQGLYEQYF. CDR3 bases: TGTGCCAGCAGTCTTGATGGACAGGGGTTGTACGAGCAGTACTTC.